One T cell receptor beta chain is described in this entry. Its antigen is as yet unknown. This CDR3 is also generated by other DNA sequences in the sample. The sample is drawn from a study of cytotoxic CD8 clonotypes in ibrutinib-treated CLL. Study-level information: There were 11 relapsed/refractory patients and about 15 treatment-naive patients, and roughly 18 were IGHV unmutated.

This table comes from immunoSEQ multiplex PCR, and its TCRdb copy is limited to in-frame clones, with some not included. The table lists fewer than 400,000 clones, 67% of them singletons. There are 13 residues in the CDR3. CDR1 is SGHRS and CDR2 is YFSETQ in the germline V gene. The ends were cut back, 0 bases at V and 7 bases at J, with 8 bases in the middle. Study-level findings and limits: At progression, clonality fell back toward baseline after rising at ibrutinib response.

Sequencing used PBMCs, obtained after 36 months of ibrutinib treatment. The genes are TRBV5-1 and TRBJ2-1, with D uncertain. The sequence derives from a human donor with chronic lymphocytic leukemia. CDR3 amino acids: CASSLAGGNEQFF. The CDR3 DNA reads TGCGCCAGCAGCTTGGCCGGCGGTAATGAGCAGTTCTTC.